These T cell receptor beta chains were read from a single sample in a study of blood T cells in healthy people across ages. Via MiXCR, TCRdb re-called the 5' RACE reads, giving one row per CDR3 protein. The table records approximately 1.5 million distinct CDR3 sequences, about 32% of them present only once. Specimen: blood. The receptors were gathered from a woman younger than 45 in good health. Both conserved end residues are part of each CDR3. A D gene is named only where the DNA matches it firmly. Expanded clones are given a class, and other clones once, few, many or no size at all.

j_call clone_size v_call d_call cdr3_nt cdr3_aa
TRBJ2-7 many TRBV10-3 TRBD1 TGTGCCATCAGTGTCGGGACAGGGGGGGTCTACGAGCAGTACTTC CAISVGTGGVYEQYF
TRBJ2-1 - TRBV2 - TGTGCCGCCGGAGGGGCTAGCGCTGAGCAGTTCTTC CAAGGASAEQFF
TRBJ2-3 - TRBV20-1 - TGCAGTGCTAGAGGCGGGGCTGGGGTCACGCAGTATTTT CSARGGAGVTQYF
TRBJ2-7 - TRBV20-1 TRBD1 TGCAGTGTACAGACAGGGGCCCACGAGCAGTACTTC CSVQTGAHEQYF
TRBJ2-1 many TRBV5-1 TRBD1 TGCGCCAGCAGCTGGACAGGACAGGGGAATGAGCAGTTCTTC CASSWTGQGNEQFF
TRBJ2-5 - TRBV12-3/TRBV12-4 TRBD2 TGTGCCAGCACGGGGGGATCCTACAATGAGCAGTACTTC CASTGGSYNEQYF
TRBJ2-3 - TRBV12-3/TRBV12-4 - TGTGCCAGCAGCACTGGATGGGCGGGAACCACAGATACGCAGTATTTT CASSTGWAGTTDTQYF
TRBJ2-5 - TRBV4-1 - TGCGCCAGCAGCCAAAGACTAGTTGGGGGATACAATGAGCAGTACTTC CASSQRLVGGYNEQYF
TRBJ2-1 - TRBV6-5 TRBD2 TGTGCCAGCAACCCCGGACTAGCGGGGAGGGGTGAGCAGTTCTTC CASNPGLAGRGEQFF
TRBJ1-4 - TRBV11-3 - TGTGCCAGCAGCTCCCCCCCGGGCAGACTACACCCCTCTAATGAAAAACTGTTTTTT CASSSPPGRLHPSNEKLFF
TRBJ2-1 many TRBV4-1 TRBD2 TGCGCCAGCAGCCAACTAGCGGGAGCTAACAATGAGCAGTTCTTC CASSQLAGANNEQFF
TRBJ1-1 - TRBV6-5 TRBD1 TGTGCCAGCAGTTACTCTTTAGACAGGGGTGGTACTGAAGCTTTCTTT CASSYSLDRGGTEAFF
TRBJ2-5 few TRBV3-1 - TGTGCCAGCAGCCAAGATATGGGGACCCAGTACTTC CASSQDMGTQYF
TRBJ2-3 - TRBV3-1 - TGTGCCACCTCCCCGAGGGAGCCGAGAACAGATACGCAGTATTTT CATSPREPRTDTQYF
TRBJ1-5 few TRBV15 - TGTGCCACCAGCAAGGAGGGGAGTGTTCAGCCCCAGCATTTT CATSKEGSVQPQHF
TRBJ2-3 few TRBV3-1 - TGTGCCAGCAGCCAAGTCGGGGGTACCACAGATACGCAGTATTTT CASSQVGGTTDTQYF
TRBJ1-5 - TRBV20-1 - TGCAGTGCTAGAGATCCTCGCAGGGCCAATCAGCCCCAGCATTTT CSARDPRRANQPQHF
TRBJ2-1 - TRBV20-1 TRBD2 TGCAGTGCTGACCCCGGGACTAGCGGACCCAATGAGCAGTTCTTC CSADPGTSGPNEQFF
TRBJ2-7 - TRBV3-1 - TGTGCCAGCAGCCAAGATTGGACCTGGGGCGAGCAGTACTTC CASSQDWTWGEQYF
TRBJ1-5 many TRBV20-1 TRBD1 TGCAGTGTCCCACGACAGGGGGGCAATCAGCCCCAGCATTTT CSVPRQGGNQPQHF
TRBJ2-3 few TRBV12-3/TRBV12-4 - TGTGCCAGCAGTTTATTGGTGGGGACCCCAACCACAGATACGCAGTATTTT CASSLLVGTPTTDTQYF
TRBJ2-3 few TRBV11-2 - TGTGCCAGCAGCTTAGCTGTGCAGGGTCTTACAGATACGCAGTATTTT CASSLAVQGLTDTQYF
TRBJ1-5 - TRBV4-1 - TGCGCCAGCAGCCAAGATTTCTCCAGGGAATATAGCAATCAGCCCCAGCATTTT CASSQDFSREYSNQPQHF
TRBJ2-7 - TRBV7-6 - TGTGCCAGCAGCTTAGAAGGGACGGAGTACTCCTACGAGCAGTACTTC CASSLEGTEYSYEQYF
TRBJ1-2 many TRBV29-1 - TGCAGCGTTGGGGCATCACAGCGATATGGCTACACCTTC CSVGASQRYGYTF
TRBJ2-1 - TRBV9 TRBD2 TGTGCCAGCAGCGCAAGTCCCGGGACTAAGAGGGTATACAATGAGCAGTTCTTC CASSASPGTKRVYNEQFF
TRBJ2-1 - TRBV6-5 TRBD2 TGTGCCAGCAGTTACCCGGGGGGGGTAGGCAATGAGCAGTTCTTC CASSYPGGVGNEQFF
TRBJ2-1 few TRBV19 - TGTGCCAGTAAAAGGGGCTATAGAAACAATGAGCAGTTCTTC CASKRGYRNNEQFF
TRBJ2-7 few TRBV2 - TGTGCCAGCACGTGGGTGTACGAGCAGTACTTC CASTWVYEQYF
TRBJ2-7 few TRBV4-1 - TGCGCCAGCAGCCAAGAGGGACCGGACTACGAGCAGTACTTC CASSQEGPDYEQYF
TRBJ2-7 - TRBV11-2 - TGTGCCAGCAGGGAGACCTCCTACGAGCAGTACTTC CASRETSYEQYF
TRBJ2-7 few TRBV7-2 TRBD2 TGTGCCAGCACGGGACTAGCGGGAGTGGACGAGCAGTACTTC CASTGLAGVDEQYF
TRBJ2-7 - TRBV12-5 - TGTGCTGGGGGACCAGCGGACGACTCCTACGAGCAGTACTTC CAGGPADDSYEQYF
TRBJ2-5 few TRBV30 - TGTGCCTGGAGTGAGGGAACTACCGCGGAGACCCAGTACTTC CAWSEGTTAETQYF
TRBJ2-3 - TRBV5-1 - TGCGCCAGCGGACGGGACTTGACGGCAGATACGCAGTATTTT CASGRDLTADTQYF
TRBJ1-5 - TRBV15 TRBD1 TGTGCCACCAGCAGAGCAGGGGGAGGCAATCAGCCCCAGCATTTT CATSRAGGGNQPQHF
TRBJ2-7 - TRBV20-1 - TGCAGTGCTAGAGGCAGGGAAGTTAGCTACGAGCAGTACTTC CSARGREVSYEQYF
TRBJ2-3 many TRBV11-2 - TGTGCCAGCAGCCCAGTTGGGGGAGGCGTACCAGATACGCAGTATTTT CASSPVGGGVPDTQYF
TRBJ1-1 many TRBV6-1 - TGTGCCAGCAGTGTTCGGGGGGCGAACACTGAAGCTTTCTTT CASSVRGANTEAFF
TRBJ2-3 - TRBV5-1 TRBD2 TGCGCCAGCACCCTGGGTAGCGGGTCGACAGATACGCAGTATTTT CASTLGSGSTDTQYF
TRBJ2-1 - TRBV12-3/TRBV12-4 - TGTGCCAGCAGTCCGTACTCGGCCTCCTACAATGAGCAGTTCTTC CASSPYSASYNEQFF
TRBJ2-1 many TRBV27 - TGTGCCAGCAGTTTAGGGCCTAGCGTCAATGAGCAGTTCTTC CASSLGPSVNEQFF
TRBJ1-2 many TRBV10-3 - TGTGCCATGACAGACAGCCCGGGGGGCTACACCTTC CAMTDSPGGYTF